A selection of T cell receptor beta chains follows, all from one sample in a study of shared clonotypes between healthy human individuals. Method: immunoSEQ multiplex PCR; TCRdb's copy keeps in-frame clones and lacks some. The sample has some 2 million clones, over 85% seen once. The material sequenced was naive CD8+ T cells sorted from blood. Receptors were obtained from a man aged 18 to 30 in good health. Both conserved end residues are part of each CDR3. The order of the fields is J gene, V gene, clone size, D gene, CDR3 protein, CDR3 DNA. A D gene is named only where the DNA matches it firmly. Some rows have no size entry. The others give once, few or many, or a class for an expanded clone.

TRBJ1-5,TRBV27,NA,NA,CASSQKWPPVTPQHF,TGTGCCAGCAGTCAAAAGTGGCCCCCGGTGACGCCCCAGCATTTT
TRBJ2-3,TRBV29-1,NA,NA,CSAPGGVSTDTQYF,TGCAGCGCCCCCGGAGGCGTCAGCACAGATACGCAGTATTTT
TRBJ2-7,TRBV9,NA,TRBD2,CASVGGYEQYF,TGTGCCAGCGTGGGAGGGTACGAGCAGTACTTC
TRBJ2-1,TRBV6-5,once,TRBD2,CASSLSSGSPYNEQFF,TGTGCCAGCAGTTTATCTAGCGGGAGCCCTTACAATGAGCAGTTCTTC
TRBJ2-7,TRBV5-4,NA,TRBD2,CASSAGGTYEQYF,TGTGCCAGCAGCGCGGGGGGTACCTACGAGCAGTACTTC
TRBJ2-7,TRBV13,once,NA,CASSQGRDEQYF,TGTGCCAGCAGCCAGGGCAGGGACGAGCAGTACTTC
TRBJ2-3,TRBV2,once,NA,CASQGGGGDTQYF,TGTGCCAGCCAGGGAGGGGGCGGAGATACGCAGTATTTT
TRBJ2-2,TRBV30,NA,NA,CAWSPRGGNTGELFF,TGTGCCTGGAGTCCCCGGGGCGGGAACACCGGGGAGCTGTTTTTT
TRBJ2-3,TRBV29-1,NA,NA,CSVMDRTDTQYF,TGCAGCGTTATGGACAGAACAGATACGCAGTATTTT
TRBJ2-7,TRBV7-2,NA,NA,CASSLVAEGSYEQYF,TGTGCCAGCAGCTTAGTCGCGGAAGGCTCCTACGAGCAGTACTTC
TRBJ2-7,TRBV5-8,NA,NA,CASSRREGSYEQYF,TGTGCCAGCAGCCGCCGCGAAGGAAGCTACGAGCAGTACTTC
TRBJ2-3,TRBV2,once,TRBD2,CASSDWLASGGGTDTQYF,TGTGCCAGCAGTGATTGGCTGGCTAGCGGGGGGGGGACAGATACGCAGTATTTT
TRBJ1-6,TRBV4-1,NA,TRBD1,CASSQDRTGVNSPLHF,TGCGCCAGCAGCCAAGATAGGACAGGGGTCAATTCACCCCTCCACTTT
TRBJ2-7,TRBV28,NA,TRBD1,CASSFSGTALGYEQYF,TGTGCCAGCAGTTTCTCAGGGACAGCGTTAGGCTACGAGCAGTACTTC
TRBJ2-1,TRBV27,NA,NA,CASTSAPGSSYNEQFF,TGTGCCAGCACCTCGGCCCCCGGGAGCTCCTACAATGAGCAGTTCTTC
TRBJ2-7,TRBV19,NA,NA,CASIGQNYEQYF,TGTGCCAGTATCGGGCAGAACTACGAGCAGTACTTC
TRBJ2-7,TRBV11-2,NA,NA,CASSLGGFVGPYF,TGTGCCAGCAGCTTAGGTGGGTTTGTGGGTCCGTACTTC
TRBJ2-2,TRBV29-1,NA,NA,CSVVGDAGELFF,TGCAGCGTCGTAGGTGACGCCGGGGAGCTGTTTTTT
TRBJ2-7,TRBV7-2,NA,NA,CASSLSRQYTYEQYF,TGTGCCAGCAGCTTAAGCCGACAGTATACCTACGAGCAGTACTTC
TRBJ2-2,TRBV9,NA,TRBD1,CASSVASDRANTGELFF,TGTGCCAGCAGCGTAGCTTCGGACAGGGCGAACACCGGGGAGCTGTTTTTT
TRBJ2-7,TRBV27,NA,TRBD2,CASSPGLAAYEQYF,TGTGCCAGCAGTCCCGGACTAGCGGCCTACGAGCAGTACTTC
TRBJ1-2,TRBV15,NA,TRBD1,CATSRVTGDGYTF,TGTGCCACCAGCAGAGTTACAGGGGATGGCTACACCTTC
TRBJ1-4,TRBV5-1,NA,NA,CASSGEGLDNEKLFF,TGCGCCAGCAGCGGGGAAGGGCTGGATAATGAAAAACTGTTTTTT
TRBJ2-7,TRBV6-1,NA,TRBD1,CASSSGTDYEQYF,TGTGCCAGCAGCTCCGGGACAGACTACGAGCAGTACTTC
TRBJ1-2,TRBV5-4,NA,NA,CASSWVGNNYGYTF,TGTGCCAGCAGCTGGGTGGGGAATAACTATGGCTACACCTTC
TRBJ1-1,TRBV27,once,TRBD1,CASSITGGDTEAFF,TGTGCCAGCAGTATCACAGGGGGCGACACTGAAGCTTTCTTT
TRBJ2-7,TRBV6-6,NA,NA,CASSYSAGAYEQYF,TGTGCCAGCAGTTACTCAGCCGGGGCATACGAGCAGTACTTC